The 25 T cell receptor beta chains below were found in one sample sequenced in a study of T cell changes during pregnancy in multiple sclerosis. Only in-frame clones appear in the TCRdb table, and some are missing; sequencing was by immunoSEQ multiplex PCR. This table has 50,000 or so clones, approximately 94% appearing once. Sequences were derived from CD4+ T cells from peripheral blood mononuclear cells, sampled before pregnancy. The source is a female donor with multiple sclerosis, enrolled in a pregnancy study.

The genes are TRBV28 and TRBJ2-2; D possibly corresponds to TRBD1 (7 bases). There are 19 residues in the CDR3. Trimming took 4 bases from V and 1 from J, leaving 22 bases between them. Germline CDR1 MDHEN, CDR2 SYDVKM. CDR3 loop: CASSYWGVEGAKNTGELFF. As DNA, the CDR3 is TGTGCCAGCAGTTACTGGGGGGTTGAGGGGGCGAAGAACACCGGGGAGCTGTTTTTT.

This clone has only one observation. V and J are TRBV30 and TRBJ1-1, with D unclear. The ends were cut back, 2 bases at V and 0 bases at J, with 7 bases in the middle. Germline V gene lookup returns CDR1 GTSNPN and CDR2 SVGIG (reference sequence). There are 13 residues in the CDR3. Here the CDR3 reads CAWSSRMNTEAFF. The CDR3 bases are TGTGCCTGGAGTTCCCGTATGAACACTGAAGCTTTCTTT.

This chain links TRBV18 with TRBJ2-1; D is possibly TRBD1 (6 bases). With 1 base removed from V and 3 bases from J, the gap between germline ends came to 13 bases. This CDR3 is 16 amino acids long. Germline V gene lookup returns CDR1 KGHSH and CDR2 LQKENI. CDR3 bases: TGTGCCAGCTCACCACTCGGTCAGGGGCGCTACAATGAGCAGTTCTTC. It encodes CASSPLGQGRYNEQFF.

This chain joins TRBV7-2 and TRBJ1-4, with 7 bases identical to TRBD1. V lost 2 bases and J lost 2; bases outside the gene matches: 2. CDR1 SGHTA and CDR2 FQGNSA come from the germline V gene. There are 15 residues in the CDR3. In nucleotides, the CDR3 is TGTGCCAGCAGCTTACAGGGGGTGACTAATGAAAAACTGTTTTTT. Protein product: CASSLQGVTNEKLFF. Variable domain in full (rest from reference TRBV7-2 and TRBJ1-4): GAGVSQSPSNKVTEKGKDVELRCDPISGHTALYWYRQSLGQGLEFLIYFQGNSAPDKSGLPSDRFSAERTGGSVSTLTIQRTQQEDSAVYLCASSLQGVTNEKLFFGSGTQLSVL.

CDR3 loop: CASSLTSGNTIYF. The CDR3 DNA is TGTGCCAGCAGTTTAACATCTGGAAACACCATATATTTT. V gene TRBV27 combines with J gene TRBJ1-3; D is undetermined. Germline V gene data show CDR1 as MNHEY and CDR2 as SMNVEV (reference sequence). The ends were cut back, 2 bases at V and 1 base at J, with 3 bases in the middle. The CDR3 totals 13 residues.

The V gene is TRBV9, the J gene TRBJ1-1; 8 bases line up with TRBD1. CDR1 and CDR2 from the germline V gene are SGDLS and YYNGEE. The CDR3 runs to 15 residues. Unmatched junction bases numbered 9, after V lost 3 bases and J lost 5 bases. CDR3 protein: CASSATDRGRTEAFF. As DNA, the CDR3 is TGTGCCAGCAGCGCCACTGACAGGGGTCGGACTGAAGCTTTCTTT.

This clone has only one observation. The chain links TRBV7-9 to TRBJ2-2; 7 positions match TRBD2. The CDR3 is 16 amino acids. Germline V gene lookup returns CDR1 SEHNR and CDR2 FQNEAQ (reference sequence). Trimming took 3 bases from V and 3 from J; bases not matched to a gene: 7. The CDR3 bases are TGTGCCAGCAGCTTTGGAGCGGGATTTTACACCGGGGAGCTGTTTTTT. As protein: CASSFGAGFYTGELFF.

The rearrangement links TRBV10-3 to TRBJ2-2; D gene ambiguous. CDR1 is ENHRY, CDR2 SYGVKD, per germline. Trimming took off 11 bases at V and 0 bases at J, with 4 bases between the two ends. CDR3 length: 11 residues. The CDR3 coding sequence is TGTGCCTGCGCGAACACCGGGGAGCTGTTTTTT. The encoded protein is CACANTGELFF.

This clone has just one count. The CDR3 sequence: CASSTNYGTGDHNEQFF. In DNA form, the CDR3 reads TGTGCCAGTAGTACGAACTACGGGACAGGAGACCACAATGAGCAGTTCTTC. The genes are TRBV19 and TRBJ2-1, with TRBD1 identical over 8 bases. The ends lost 4 bases at V and 5 bases at J; junction bases unmatched: 13. The CDR3 has 17 residues. The germline V gene has CDR1 LNHDA and CDR2 SQIVND (reference sequence).

V is TRBV27 and J is TRBJ2-3, with a weak D call TRBD2 (5 bases). The V gene's germline CDR1 is MNHEY and CDR2 SMNVEV (reference sequence). Between the trimmed V and J ends, which lost 4 bases and 3 bases, there was a span of 17 bases. This CDR3 is 16 amino acids long. The CDR3 DNA is TGTGCCAGCAGTTCCTTTTACGGGGATGAAACAGATACGCAGTATTTT. Amino acid sequence: CASSSFYGDETDTQYF.

The chain couples TRBV5-6 to TRBJ1-5; D is unresolved. CDR1 is SGHDT and CDR2 is YYEEEE in the germline V gene. CDR3 length: 15 amino acids. V gave up 0 bases and J gave up 7 bases, with 14 bases separating them. The CDR3 spells CASSLGPKEVQPQHF. In nucleotides, the CDR3 is TGTGCCAGCAGCTTGGGCCCAAAAGAGGTCCAGCCCCAGCATTTT.

This clone has just a few counts. CDR3 region: CASSAGGGNTEAFF. The DNA for the CDR3 is TGTGCCAGCTCGGCCGGGGGAGGGAACACTGAAGCTTTCTTT. This chain uses TRBV18 with TRBJ1-1; D is possibly TRBD1 (5 bases). The germline V gene has CDR1 KGHSH and CDR2 LQKENI. This CDR3 contains 14 residues. V was clipped by 6 bases and J by 1 base, with 12 bases between them.

This clone was counted a few times. V gene TRBV19 combines with J gene TRBJ1-5; maybe TRBD1 (5 bases). CDR1 LNHDA and CDR2 SQIVND come from the germline V gene (reference sequence). This CDR3 has 11 amino acids. Trimming took off 3 bases at V and 14 bases at J, with 11 bases between the two ends. In DNA, the CDR3 is TGTGCCAGTAGTATGGGGACTGAGAAGCATTTT. Its protein is CASSMGTEKHF.

The rearrangement joins TRBV11-2 to TRBJ2-4, with 8 bases aligning to TRBD1. This CDR3 region has 17 residues. Looked up from germline, CDR1 is SGHAT and CDR2 is FQNNGV. Trimming took 5 bases from V and 11 from J; bases not matched to a gene: 20. As DNA, the CDR3 is TGTGCCAGCAGCCGCGGGTTCCAGGGGGCTCCTATTTTTCTTCAGTACTTC. Its protein product is CASSRGFQGAPIFLQYF. The full variable domain, in which reference TRBV11-2 and TRBJ2-4 provide the parts outside the CDR3, is EAGVAQSPRYKIIEKRQSVAFWCNPISGHATLYWYQQILGQGPKLLIQFQNNGVVDDSQLPKDRFSAERLKGVDSTLKIQPAKLEDSAVYLCASSRGFQGAPIFLQYFGAGTRLSVL.

The rearrangement uses TRBV7-2 and TRBJ2-2; 10 nucleotides line up with TRBD1. J lost 5 bases, V lost 3 bases, and 6 bases had no gene match. Germline V gene data show CDR1 as SGHTA and CDR2 as FQGNSA. CDR3 length: 16 residues. CDR3 sequence: CASSLRDRGLTGELFF. Written as DNA, the CDR3 is TGTGCCAGCAGCTTGCGGGACAGGGGTTTAACCGGGGAGCTGTTTTTT.

The V call is TRBV19, the J call TRBJ2-7; D is perhaps TRBD2 (5 bases). The germline CDR1 and CDR2 sequences are LNHDA and SQIVND (reference sequence). This CDR3 region has 13 residues. V lost 3 bases and J lost 0, with 6 bases in between. Here the CDR3 DNA reads TGTGCCAGTAGTATCGAGGGCTCCTACGAGCAGTACTTC. This codes for CASSIEGSYEQYF. The whole variable domain, filled in from reference TRBV19 and TRBJ2-7, reads DGGITQSPKYLFRKEGQNVTLSCEQNLNHDAMYWYRQDPGQGLRLIYYSQIVNDFQKGDIAEGYSVSREKKESFPLTVTSAQKNPTAFYLCASSIEGSYEQYFGPGTRLTVT.

The chain uses TRBV7-8 and TRBJ2-1, with D unresolved. With 1 base removed from V and 4 bases from J, the gap between germline ends came to 5 bases. CDR3 length: 13 residues. CDR1 is SGHVS and CDR2 is FQNEAQ in the germline V gene. CDR3 residues: CASSLGLYNEQFF. In DNA form, the CDR3 reads TGTGCCAGCAGCTTAGGACTTTACAATGAGCAGTTCTTC.

This clone was observed once. The rearrangement joins TRBV7-9 to TRBJ1-5; D possibly corresponds to TRBD1 (6 bases). Germline lookup yields CDR1 SEHNR and CDR2 FQNEAQ (reference sequence). The CDR3 loop spans 14 amino acids. Trimming pared 5 bases from V and 5 bases from J, leaving 13 bases between. The CDR3 coding sequence is TGTGCCAGCAGCCGGGACAATGGGGATCAGCCCCAGCATTTT. This codes for CASSRDNGDQPQHF. Using reference TRBV7-9 and TRBJ1-5 for the parts outside the CDR3, the full variable domain is DTGVSQNPRHKITKRGQNVTFRCDPISEHNRLYWYRQTLGQGPEFLTYFQNEAQLEKSRLLSDRFSAERPKGSFSTLEIQRTEQGDSAMYLCASSRDNGDQPQHFGDGTRLSIL.

This CDR3 is CASSRGTSGYEQYF. The CDR3 DNA reads TGTGCCAGCAGCCGTGGGACTAGCGGGTACGAGCAGTACTTC. The rearrangement joins TRBV5-8 to TRBJ2-7, with 12 bases fitting TRBD2. The CDR3 is 14 amino acids. Germline CDR1 and CDR2: SGHTS and YDEGEE. Trimming at V came to 4 bases and at J to 4 bases, leaving 3 bases not matched to a gene.

This chain connects TRBV5-6 to TRBJ1-5; D might be TRBD1 (5 bases). Looked up from germline, CDR1 is SGHDT and CDR2 is YYEEEE. This CDR3 region has 17 residues. Trimming took 2 bases from V and 0 from J, leaving 15 bases between them. CDR3 nucleotide sequence: TGTGCCAGCAGCTTATACAGAGACAGCTATAGCAATCAGCCCCAGCATTTT. It translates to CASSLYRDSYSNQPQHF. The complete variable domain, with remaining parts taken from reference TRBV5-6 and TRBJ1-5, reads DAGVTQSPTHLIKTRGQQVTLRCSPKSGHDTVSWYQQALGQGPQFIFQYYEEEERQRGNFPDRFSGHQFPNYSSELNVNALLLGDSALYLCASSLYRDSYSNQPQHFGDGTRLSIL.

In this sample, this clone turned up once. The genes are TRBV27 and TRBJ2-3, with D perhaps matching TRBD2 (6 bases). The CDR3 covers 14 residues. Germline lookup yields CDR1 MNHEY and CDR2 SMNVEV (reference sequence). Trimming took 6 bases from V and 4 from J, leaving 14 bases between them. The CDR3 loop reads CASSSGLRADTQYF. The CDR3 DNA follows: TGTGCCAGCAGCTCGGGACTGAGAGCAGATACGCAGTATTTT.

This chain uses TRBV29-1 with TRBJ2-2; tentative D call: TRBD2 (5 bases). Germline V gene sequence: CDR1 SQVTM, CDR2 ANQGSEA. Trimming removed 5 bases from V and 0 bases from J, with 10 bases in between. This CDR3 region has 14 residues. The CDR3 spells CSVRERSNTGELFF. The CDR3 coding sequence is TGCAGCGTTAGAGAGCGGTCGAACACCGGGGAGCTGTTTTTT.

The chain has TRBV6-8 and TRBJ2-7, with D possibly being TRBD1 (6 bases). The germline V gene encodes CDR1 MNHGY and CDR2 SAAAGT. V was cut by 6 bases and J by 3 bases, with 9 bases left in between. The CDR3 has 12 amino acids. CDR3 bases: TGTGCCAGCAGCCGGGACAACTACGAGCAGTACTTC. Its translation is CASSRDNYEQYF.

The genes are TRBV7-8 and TRBJ2-4; 14 bases map to TRBD2. V lost 5 bases to trimming and J lost 2 bases; unmatched junction nucleotides: 8. CDR3 length: 18 residues. The germline gives CDR1 SGHVS, CDR2 FQNEAQ. CDR3 sequence: CASSQRLAGGLTKNIQYF. The DNA for the CDR3 is TGTGCCAGCAGCCAGAGACTAGCGGGAGGGCTAACCAAAAACATTCAGTACTTC.

The gene calls are TRBV7-9 and TRBJ2-3, with TRBD2 as a possible D gene (6 bases). CDR1 is SEHNR, CDR2 FQNEAQ, per germline (reference sequence). V was shortened by 5 bases and J by 4 bases, with 16 bases between the two germline ends. The CDR3 covers 15 residues. The CDR3 reads CASSDRRGFADTQYF. The CDR3, as DNA: TGTGCCAGCAGCGATAGGAGGGGATTCGCAGATACGCAGTATTTT.